This T cell receptor beta chain was identified during a study of tumor-infiltrating lymphocytes in localized non-small cell lung cancer. In the study overall: Tumor tissue and non-adjacent uninvolved lung came from each patient.

The study, taken as a whole, reports: Available tissue quantity limited TCR sequencing to a patient subset. Immunotypes IM1 and IM2 had similar TCR-derived T-cell fractions.

Between the trimmed V and J ends, which lost 2 bases and 12 bases, there was a span of 11 bases. Per the germline V gene, CDR1 is SNHLY and CDR2 is FYNNEI. The CDR3 runs to 11 residues. The assay was immunoSEQ multiplex PCR, and TCRdb's table has in-frame clones only and misses some. The data hold some 15,000 clones, with 65% to 80% observed a single time. Regarding this clone: Its specificity is unknown.

The rearrangement links TRBV2 to TRBJ2-7; no reliable D call. The clonotype comes from a human donor with non-small cell lung cancer. Sequencing was carried out using lung tumor tissue. DNA of the CDR3: TGTGCCAGCAGTGAACCCAGCAGGCGGTACTTC. It encodes CASSEPSRRYF.